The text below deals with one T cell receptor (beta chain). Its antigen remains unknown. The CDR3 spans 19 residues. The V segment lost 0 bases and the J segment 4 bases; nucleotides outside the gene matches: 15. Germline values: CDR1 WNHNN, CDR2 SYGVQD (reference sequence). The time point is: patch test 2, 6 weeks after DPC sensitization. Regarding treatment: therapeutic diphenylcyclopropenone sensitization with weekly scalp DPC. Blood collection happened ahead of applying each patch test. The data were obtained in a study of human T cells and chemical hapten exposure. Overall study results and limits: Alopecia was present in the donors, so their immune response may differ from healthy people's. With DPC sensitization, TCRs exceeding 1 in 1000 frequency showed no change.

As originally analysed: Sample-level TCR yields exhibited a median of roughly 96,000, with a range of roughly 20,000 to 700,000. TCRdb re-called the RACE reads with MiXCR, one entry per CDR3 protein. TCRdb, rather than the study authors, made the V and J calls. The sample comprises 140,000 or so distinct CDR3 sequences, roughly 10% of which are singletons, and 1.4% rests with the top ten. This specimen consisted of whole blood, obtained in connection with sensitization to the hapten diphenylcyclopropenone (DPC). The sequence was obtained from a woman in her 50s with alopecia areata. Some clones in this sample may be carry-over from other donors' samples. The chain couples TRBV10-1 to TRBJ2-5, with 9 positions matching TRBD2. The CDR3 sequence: CASSESRFASGNPPETQYF. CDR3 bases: TGCGCCAGCAGTGAGTCGAGATTCGCTAGCGGGAATCCCCCAGAGACCCAGTACTTC.